These T cell receptor beta chains were read from a single sample in a study of HIV-infected children after antiretroviral therapy interruption. TCRdb itself ran the 3' RACE reads through MiXCR, one entry per CDR3 protein. The data contain more than 85,000 distinct CDR3 sequences, less than 7% of them singletons. The specimen comprised CD45RA+ CD4+ T cells from PBMCs, pooled from several time points, sampled from a donor given antiretroviral therapy, either interrupted or continuous. These receptors all come from a pool of human donors with HIV. Each CDR3 is given with its conserved first and last residue. The order of the fields is V gene, J gene, CDR3 length, CDR3 protein.

v_gene: TRBV6-1
j_gene: TRBJ2-5
len: 17
CDR3aa: CASSKQTGGWGRETQYF

v_gene: TRBV12-3/TRBV12-4
j_gene: TRBJ1-5
len: 13
CDR3aa: CASSAGRRQPQHF

v_gene: TRBV6-5
j_gene: TRBJ2-1
len: 17
CDR3aa: CASSYSTGQSSYNEQFF

v_gene: TRBV6-5
j_gene: TRBJ2-5
len: 13
CDR3aa: CASSWDPQETQYF

v_gene: TRBV12-3/TRBV12-4
j_gene: TRBJ2-1
len: 15
CDR3aa: CASSLNRDLSNEQFF

v_gene: TRBV5-6
j_gene: TRBJ1-2
len: 17
CDR3aa: CASIIARMGEFNYGYTF

v_gene: TRBV3-1
j_gene: TRBJ2-3
len: 17
CDR3aa: CASSQASGGGDTDTQYF

v_gene: TRBV4-1
j_gene: TRBJ2-5
len: 14
CDR3aa: CASSFSPGTETQYF

v_gene: TRBV27
j_gene: TRBJ1-1
len: 14
CDR3aa: CANQGRRINTEAFF

v_gene: TRBV5-4
j_gene: TRBJ2-5
len: 15
CDR3aa: CASSEGIGVQETQYF

v_gene: TRBV15
j_gene: TRBJ1-2
len: 14
CDR3aa: CATSRNRDFYGYTF

v_gene: TRBV7-2
j_gene: TRBJ2-5
len: 14
CDR3aa: CASSLRRPQETQYF

v_gene: TRBV12-3/TRBV12-4
j_gene: TRBJ2-7
len: 14
CDR3aa: CASSLASQRNEQYF

v_gene: TRBV24-1
j_gene: TRBJ2-7
len: 16
CDR3aa: CATSDHGTSGAYEQYF

v_gene: TRBV9
j_gene: TRBJ2-3
len: 12
CDR3aa: CASSVRTDTQYF

v_gene: TRBV12-3/TRBV12-4
j_gene: TRBJ2-5
len: 13
CDR3aa: CASLMDSRETQYF

v_gene: TRBV7-9
j_gene: TRBJ1-5
len: 14
CDR3aa: CASSYGEWAQPQHF

v_gene: TRBV27
j_gene: TRBJ2-7
len: 15
CDR3aa: CASSFYGQGLARQYF

v_gene: TRBV12-3/TRBV12-4
j_gene: TRBJ1-5
len: 15
CDR3aa: CASSLSVGTGQPQHF

v_gene: TRBV28
j_gene: TRBJ1-2
len: 14
CDR3aa: CASSLSLREGGYTF

v_gene: TRBV5-4
j_gene: TRBJ1-4
len: 15
CDR3aa: CASSRGTSKNEKLFF

v_gene: TRBV11-3
j_gene: TRBJ2-1
len: 11
CDR3aa: CASSGDNEQFF

v_gene: TRBV15
j_gene: TRBJ2-6
len: 13
CDR3aa: CATSYAEANVLTF